Listed below are T cell receptor beta chains from one sample, sequenced in a study of blood T cell repertoires in COVID-19. The table came from immunoSEQ multiplex PCR; TCRdb's copy has only in-frame clones and leaves some out. In the table there are 45,000 to 65,000 clones, about nine tenths of which are singletons. The specimen sequenced was peripheral blood. The receptor source for this set is a middle-aged man with active COVID-19. CDR3s include the opening cysteine and the closing phenylalanine or tryptophan. Fields, in order: clone size, V gene, J gene, CDR3 protein. Not every row has a clone size; where given, it reads once, few, many or a size class.

clone_size: .; v_call: TRBV6-2/TRBV6-3; j_call: TRBJ1-1; cdr3_aa: CASSMVSTEAFF
clone_size: .; v_call: TRBV19; j_call: TRBJ2-1; cdr3_aa: CASSLRTSANEQFF
clone_size: .; v_call: TRBV2; j_call: TRBJ1-1; cdr3_aa: CASNLGQGSTEAFF
clone_size: .; v_call: TRBV30; j_call: TRBJ2-7; cdr3_aa: CAWSSGAPKQYF
clone_size: once; v_call: TRBV28; j_call: TRBJ1-1; cdr3_aa: CASSLMVAAGSTEAFF
clone_size: .; v_call: TRBV29-1; j_call: TRBJ1-2; cdr3_aa: CSVEKLGGYGYTF
clone_size: .; v_call: TRBV7-8; j_call: TRBJ1-2; cdr3_aa: CASSPPEAGYTF
clone_size: .; v_call: TRBV11-2; j_call: TRBJ2-6; cdr3_aa: CASSLAFGGSGANVLTF
clone_size: .; v_call: TRBV7-2; j_call: TRBJ2-4; cdr3_aa: CASSFYEGLAKNIQYF
clone_size: .; v_call: TRBV3-1/TRBV3-2; j_call: TRBJ2-3; cdr3_aa: CASSLRTGGRGSTDTQYF
clone_size: .; v_call: TRBV6-5; j_call: TRBJ2-4; cdr3_aa: CASSYSNREKSNIQYF
clone_size: .; v_call: TRBV28; j_call: TRBJ2-7; cdr3_aa: CASSFPGPTYEQYF
clone_size: once; v_call: TRBV7-3; j_call: TRBJ2-3; cdr3_aa: CASSPGPEAHTQYF
clone_size: .; v_call: TRBV7-2; j_call: TRBJ2-7; cdr3_aa: CASSLQAGGPYEQYF
clone_size: .; v_call: TRBV7-9; j_call: TRBJ1-5; cdr3_aa: CASSTGGSGNQPQHF
clone_size: .; v_call: TRBV7-9; j_call: TRBJ1-5; cdr3_aa: CASSLGQGSNQPQHF
clone_size: .; v_call: TRBV2; j_call: TRBJ1-1; cdr3_aa: CASSETVVAFF
clone_size: once; v_call: TRBV7-2; j_call: TRBJ2-3; cdr3_aa: CASSFGGGGTDTQYF
clone_size: .; v_call: TRBV24-1; j_call: TRBJ2-1; cdr3_aa: CATSERTAAYNEQFF
clone_size: once; v_call: TRBV4-2; j_call: TRBJ2-1; cdr3_aa: CASSQGLGGSSYNEQFF
clone_size: .; v_call: TRBV7-2; j_call: TRBJ2-1; cdr3_aa: CASSSDRVGRNEQFF
clone_size: .; v_call: TRBV28; j_call: TRBJ2-7; cdr3_aa: CASSFPQLSQGRRRNEQYF
clone_size: .; v_call: TRBV7-3; j_call: TRBJ2-6; cdr3_aa: CASSLMGGGSGANVLTF
clone_size: once; v_call: TRBV10-3; j_call: TRBJ1-2; cdr3_aa: CAISVGTVYGYTF
clone_size: .; v_call: TRBV6-5; j_call: TRBJ1-6; cdr3_aa: CAIGRTGVSPLHF
clone_size: .; v_call: TRBV6-5; j_call: TRBJ1-5; cdr3_aa: CASSLGPSNQPQHF
clone_size: .; v_call: TRBV2; j_call: TRBJ1-2; cdr3_aa: CASSEAAGSYGYTF
clone_size: .; v_call: TRBV9; j_call: TRBJ2-4; cdr3_aa: CASSESTGTGRNIQYF
clone_size: .; v_call: TRBV7-2; j_call: TRBJ1-4; cdr3_aa: CASSEGTANEKLFF
clone_size: few; v_call: TRBV7-8; j_call: TRBJ1-1; cdr3_aa: CASSIQGDTEAFF
clone_size: once; v_call: TRBV5-6; j_call: TRBJ2-7; cdr3_aa: CASSTGGLYEQYF
clone_size: .; v_call: TRBV4-2; j_call: TRBJ1-6; cdr3_aa: CASSQEPWTGPNSPLHF
clone_size: .; v_call: TRBV7-9; j_call: TRBJ2-7; cdr3_aa: CASSPLSEQYF
clone_size: .; v_call: TRBV30; j_call: TRBJ1-4; cdr3_aa: CACPGQLNEKLFF
clone_size: .; v_call: TRBV28; j_call: TRBJ1-1; cdr3_aa: CASILRTANTEAFF
clone_size: .; v_call: TRBV5-1; j_call: TRBJ1-3; cdr3_aa: CASSTERQNSGNTIYF
clone_size: .; v_call: TRBV4-2; j_call: TRBJ1-4; cdr3_aa: CASSQVSGDEKLFF